In its sample, the clone carrying this T cell receptor (beta chain) was seen many times. Its target is not known. These data originate in a study of breast tumors, draining lymph nodes, adjacent tissues. The lymph nodes were axillary draining lymph nodes from breast cancer patients. From the multiplex PCR reads, TCRdb called clonotypes with MiXCR, one entry per CDR3 protein. Here the sample spans roughly 130,000 distinct CDR3 sequences, about 31% being singletons. Whole-study results and caveats: Luminal-like breast cancer showed significantly greater tumor-nontumor repertoire similarity than basal-like breast cancer did. Tumor TCR diversity was below lymph nodes but above nontumor tissue.

CDR3 length: 14 residues. Per the germline V gene, CDR1 is WSHSY and CDR2 is SAAADI. V was shortened by 6 bases and J by 2 bases, with 13 bases between the two germline ends. This TCR was sampled from a female donor with breast cancer. Some clones in this sample may be carry-over from other donors' samples. The sequenced material came from axillary lymph node tissue. The chain couples TRBV10-2 to TRBJ1-2, with D unresolved. The CDR3 DNA follows: TGCGCCAGCAGGAGGTTACAGAGCAACTATGGCTACACCTTC. It is translated as CASRRLQSNYGYTF.